A selection of T cell receptor beta chains follows, all from one sample in a study of cytomegalovirus exposure and HLA in healthy donors. Data came from immunoSEQ multiplex PCR; TCRdb stores just in-frame clones and leaves some out. The sample has fewer than 70,000 clones; about 74% are singletons. Sequencing was carried out using PBMCs. These receptors were obtained from a woman in her fifties or sixties in good health and CMV-seropositive. The CDR3 runs from the conserved cysteine through the conserved F or W. Each record gives: V gene, D gene, clone size, J gene, CDR3 DNA, CDR3 protein. D genes are given only for firm matches. Clone sizes are given selectively: once, few, many, or a class where the clone is expanded.

TRBV27	-	-	TRBJ1-4	TGTGCCAGCAGTTTGTGGGGGGTCCGCTCTAATGAAAAACTGTTTTTT	CASSLWGVRSNEKLFF
TRBV5-6	TRBD2	-	TRBJ2-1	TGTGCCAGCAGCTCGCTAAAGCGGGGGCGAAATGAGCAGTTCTTC	CASSSLKRGRNEQFF
TRBV30	-	-	TRBJ1-1	TGTGCCTGGACCCACGACAGAGGACACACTGAAGCTTTCTTT	CAWTHDRGHTEAFF
TRBV6-4	TRBD1	once	TRBJ1-2	TGTGCCAGCAGCGAAGGGACAGGGATTGGCTACACCTTC	CASSEGTGIGYTF
TRBV5-1	TRBD1	-	TRBJ2-2	TGCGCCAGCAGCTTAACAGGGGCGAACACCGGGGAGCTGTTTTTT	CASSLTGANTGELFF
TRBV29-1	-	few	TRBJ1-1	TGCAGCGTGCAGGAAACTCGCAATGTAGCTTTCTTT	CSVQETRNVAFF
TRBV19	-	-	TRBJ2-3	TGTGCCAGTAGTATGGGTGGGAGTCGGACAGATACGCAGTATTTT	CASSMGGSRTDTQYF
TRBV6-5	TRBD1	-	TRBJ1-1	TGTGCCAGCAGGTCGGGACAGATAGGGACTGAAGCTTTCTTT	CASRSGQIGTEAFF
TRBV2	-	few	TRBJ2-3	TGTGCCAGCAGTGAACGCAGGGGTGGCACAGATACGCAGTATTTT	CASSERRGGTDTQYF
TRBV27	-	-	TRBJ2-3	TGTGCCAGCAGTTCCACAGGGTTAAATACGCAGTATTTT	CASSSTGLNTQYF
TRBV7-8	-	-	TRBJ1-1	TGTGCCAGCAGCCTCTCAGGGAACACTGAAGCTTTCTTT	CASSLSGNTEAFF
TRBV5-1	-	-	TRBJ2-1	TGCGCCAGCAGCTTGGCCGGACTTGGGTACAATGAGCAGTTCTTC	CASSLAGLGYNEQFF
TRBV5-4	-	-	TRBJ2-4	TGTGCCAGCAGCCCCGATTGGGAGAGGGCCAAAAACATTCAGTACTTC	CASSPDWERAKNIQYF
TRBV7-2	-	-	TRBJ2-2	TGTGCCAGCAGCTTAGTCGGGTCGAACACCGGGGAGCTGTTTTTT	CASSLVGSNTGELFF
TRBV19	-	-	TRBJ2-5	TGTGCCAGTGGTAACAGGGAAGAGACCCAGTACTTC	CASGNREETQYF
TRBV5-1	TRBD2	-	TRBJ2-5	TGCGCCAGCAGCTTGGCCCTACTAGCGGGGGACCTCGGGGGGGTCGAAGAGACCCAGTACTTC	CASSLALLAGDLGGVEETQYF
TRBV6-5	-	-	TRBJ2-7	TGTGCCAGCAGTTACCAAGCGGTGACGCTTGGCGGCGAGCAGTACTTC	CASSYQAVTLGGEQYF
TRBV4-1	-	-	TRBJ2-5	TGCGCCAGCAGCCAACAGTGGGCGAGCGGGACCCAGTACTTC	CASSQQWASGTQYF
TRBV10-3	-	-	TRBJ2-7	TGTGCCATCAGGCAGAACTACGAGCAGTACTTC	CAIRQNYEQYF
TRBV5-1	-	-	TRBJ1-1	TGCGCCAGCAGCCGCGAGGGGGTTGACACTGAAGCTTTCTTT	CASSREGVDTEAFF
TRBV6-1	-	-	TRBJ1-5	TGTGCCAGCAGTGATGGCGGGGGTGGTAATCAGCCCCAGCATTTT	CASSDGGGGNQPQHF
TRBV19	TRBD1	-	TRBJ2-3	TGTGCCAGTAGTGCAGGGGACAGCCAATCTAGCACAGATACGCAGTATTTT	CASSAGDSQSSTDTQYF
TRBV29-1	-	-	TRBJ1-1	TGCAGCGTAAAACGGGGGGGGCAATCTGAAGCTTTCTTT	CSVKRGGQSEAFF
TRBV6-5	TRBD1	-	TRBJ1-1	TGTGCCAGCAGTTACGCGACAGGGCAGACTGAAGCTTTCTTT	CASSYATGQTEAFF
TRBV4-1	-	few	TRBJ1-2	TGCGCCAGCAGCCAAGATTCAGGGTGGGATGGCTACACCTTC	CASSQDSGWDGYTF
TRBV6-1	-	few	TRBJ1-5	TGTGCCAGCAGCCGGACAGTCGCCAATCAGCCCCAGCATTTT	CASSRTVANQPQHF
TRBV6-1	-	-	TRBJ2-1	TGTGCCAGCAGTGAAGAAGGAGGGACGGTCACATACAATGAGCAGTTCTTC	CASSEEGGTVTYNEQFF
TRBV5-1	-	-	TRBJ1-2	TGCGCCAGCAGCCTGGGCAGCCGGGCTCCCGGGGGTGGCTACACCTTC	CASSLGSRAPGGGYTF
TRBV19	TRBD1	-	TRBJ1-4	TGTGCCAGTACCCGCAGGGGGCCAACTAATGAAAAACTGTTTTTT	CASTRRGPTNEKLFF
TRBV29-1	-	-	TRBJ1-1	TGCAGCCCTGCGCACGGCACTGAAGCTTTCTTT	CSPAHGTEAFF
TRBV30	TRBD2	-	TRBJ2-1	TGTGCCTGGCGGAGACTAGCAACCTCCTACAATGAGCAGTTCTTC	CAWRRLATSYNEQFF